This TCR beta chain appears in the sequencing data of a study of cytomegalovirus exposure and HLA in healthy donors. This table comes from immunoSEQ multiplex PCR, and its TCRdb copy is limited to in-frame clones, with some not included. Of 150,000 or so clones in the sample, approximately 94% were seen once. J gave up 5 bases and V 0 bases, and 11 bases lay outside the gene matches. The CDR3 totals 16 residues. CDR1 is SGHRS and CDR2 is YFSETQ in the germline V gene. Sequences were obtained from PBMCs. The chain employs TRBV5-1 and TRBJ2-7; 7 bases are shared with TRBD1. The source of this sequence is a man between 18 and 29 years old in good health and CMV-seropositive. CDR3 DNA sequence: TGCGCCAGCAGCTTGGCCGGTAGACAGGGTGTACACGAGCAGTACTTC. Its protein is CASSLAGRQGVHEQYF.